This entry describes one T cell receptor (beta chain). The source of the sample is a study of blood T cell repertoires in COVID-19. For the study at large: There were acute and convalescent COVID-19 samples, and they came from the United States, Italy and Spain.

Original data processing: Quantification of nucleated cells was approximated via reference gene primer amplification. Assay: immunoSEQ multiplex PCR; the TCRdb copy retains only in-frame clones and omits some. V and J calls and clone size are copied from that table; D and trimming were computed from the DNA. The repertoire holds 100,000 to 150,000 clones, with approximately 89% as singletons. Germline V gene sequence: CDR1 LGHDT, CDR2 YNNKEL (reference sequence). The CDR3 has 13 residues. Between the trimmed V and J ends, which lost 6 bases and 9 bases, there was a span of 15 bases. It was during active infection that Seattle patients were enrolled and then longitudinally followed.

Source material: peripheral blood. This sequence originates from a woman between 65 and 79 years old with COVID-19, enrolled during active disease. This rearrangement joins TRBV3-1 (or the pseudogene TRBV3-2) to TRBJ2-1; no clear D gene. CDR3 region: CASSSTLAGEQFF. The CDR3 DNA reads as TGTGCCAGCAGTTCCACCTTAGCTGGTGAGCAGTTCTTC.